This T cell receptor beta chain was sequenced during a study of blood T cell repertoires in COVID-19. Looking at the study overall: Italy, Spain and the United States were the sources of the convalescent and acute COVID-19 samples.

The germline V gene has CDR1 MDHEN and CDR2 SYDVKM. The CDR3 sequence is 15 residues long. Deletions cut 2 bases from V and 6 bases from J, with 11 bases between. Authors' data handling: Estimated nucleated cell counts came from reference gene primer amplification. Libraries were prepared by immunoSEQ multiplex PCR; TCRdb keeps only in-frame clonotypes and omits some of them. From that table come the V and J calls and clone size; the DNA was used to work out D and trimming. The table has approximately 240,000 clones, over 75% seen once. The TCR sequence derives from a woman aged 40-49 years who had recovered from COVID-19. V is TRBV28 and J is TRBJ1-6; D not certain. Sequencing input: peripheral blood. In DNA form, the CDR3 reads TGTGCCAGCAGTTTAGGCAGGTTTCTTAATTCACCCCTCCACTTT. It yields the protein CASSLGRFLNSPLHF.